Detailed here is one T cell receptor beta chain. These data come from a study of CD8+CD57+ T cells in acquired aplastic anemia. The CDR3 runs to 15 residues. Germline V gene lookup returns CDR1 SEHNR and CDR2 FQNEAQ (reference sequence). V was trimmed by 3 bases and J by 2 bases, leaving 14 bases between them. Patients chosen for sequencing had shown CD8+CD57+ cell expansion by flow cytometry. Genomic DNA templated the TCR beta VDJ and CDR3 profiling. TCRdb re-called the reads through MiXCR, storing one row per CDR3 protein. The repertoire consists of approximately 180,000 distinct CDR3 sequences, with around half occurring once and the leading ten covering roughly 1.2%.

The chain joins TRBV7-9 to TRBJ2-7; D might be TRBD1 (6 bases). Sequencing used sorted CD4+, CD8+, or CD8+CD57+ T cells (not recorded which) from PBMCs. This clonotype was sampled from a human donor with aplastic anemia. The CDR3 DNA sequence: TGTGCCAGCAGCTTTGCACAGGGACCTGCCTACGAGCAGTACTTC. This gives the protein CASSFAQGPAYEQYF.